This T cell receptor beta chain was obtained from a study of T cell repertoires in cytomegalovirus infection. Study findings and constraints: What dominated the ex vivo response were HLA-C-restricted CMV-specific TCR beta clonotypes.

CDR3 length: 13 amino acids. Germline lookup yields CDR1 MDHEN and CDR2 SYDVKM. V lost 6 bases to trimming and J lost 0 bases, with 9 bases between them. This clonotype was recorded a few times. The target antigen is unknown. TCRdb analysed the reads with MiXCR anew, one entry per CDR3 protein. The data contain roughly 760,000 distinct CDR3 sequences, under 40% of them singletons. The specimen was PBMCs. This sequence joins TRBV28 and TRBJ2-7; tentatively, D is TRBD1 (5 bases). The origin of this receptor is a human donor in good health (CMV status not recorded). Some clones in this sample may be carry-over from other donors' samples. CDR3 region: CASSTGNSYEQYF. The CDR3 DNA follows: TGTGCCAGCAGCACAGGTAACTCCTACGAGCAGTACTTC.